The present entry profiles one T cell receptor (beta chain) with its context. What it binds is not known. The entry originates in a study of PD-1 blockade in classical Hodgkin lymphoma. Study-wide results and caveats: Newly diagnosed patients had diversity similar to the baseline diversity of complete responders.

The CDR3 has 13 residues. Germline lookup yields CDR1 MNHNS and CDR2 SASEGT. The ends were cut back, 6 bases at V and 1 base at J, with 9 bases in the middle. The method was immunoSEQ multiplex PCR; TCRdb's version includes in-frame clones alone and lacks a portion of them. The sample yields 90,000 to 100,000 clones, about four fifths seen once. In every patient, relapse followed autologous stem cell transplantation, while exposure to brentuximab vedotin differed. The TCR sequence derives from a human donor with classical Hodgkin lymphoma. The sample was peripheral blood mononuclear cells (PBMCs), taken before the second cycle of nivolumab. The rearrangement joins TRBV6-1 to TRBJ1-2; D uncertain. CDR3 sequence reads: CASRLDINYGYTF. CDR3 nucleotides: TGTGCCAGCAGACTCGACATTAACTATGGCTACACCTTC.